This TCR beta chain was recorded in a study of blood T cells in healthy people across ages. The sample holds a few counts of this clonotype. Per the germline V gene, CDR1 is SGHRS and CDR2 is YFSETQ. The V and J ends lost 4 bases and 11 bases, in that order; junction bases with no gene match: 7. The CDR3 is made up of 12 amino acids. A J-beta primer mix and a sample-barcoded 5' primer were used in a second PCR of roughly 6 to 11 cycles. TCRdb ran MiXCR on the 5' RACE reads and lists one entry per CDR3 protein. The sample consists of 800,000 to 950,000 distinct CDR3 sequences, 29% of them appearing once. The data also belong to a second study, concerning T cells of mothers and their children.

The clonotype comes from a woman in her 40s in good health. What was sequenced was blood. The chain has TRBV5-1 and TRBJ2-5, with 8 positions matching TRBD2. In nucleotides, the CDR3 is TGCGCCAGCAGCCGGGGGGGATACGGGCAGTACTTC. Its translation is CASSRGGYGQYF.